These 17 T cell receptor beta chains came from one sample sequenced in a study of shared clonotypes between healthy human individuals. Profiled with immunoSEQ multiplex PCR; TCRdb holds only in-frame clones, not every one. This sample has 2 million to 2.5 million clones, with about 90% found just once. The sequenced sample was naive CD4+ T cells from PBMCs. Specified subset: CD45RA+ positively selected. The receptors shown here come from a man between 18 and 35 years old in good health. Some clones in this sample may be carry-over from other donors' samples.

The chain employs TRBV5-6 and TRBJ1-3; no definite D call. Germline CDR1 reads SGHDT; CDR2 reads YYEEEE. CDR3 length equals 14 residues. Trimming took 4 bases from V and 2 from J, leaving 10 bases between them. Here the CDR3 reads CASSRPITGNTIYF. CDR3 in DNA: TGTGCCAGCAGCCGCCCCATCACTGGAAACACCATATATTTT.

This chain joins TRBV19 and TRBJ2-5; 8 positions match TRBD1. This CDR3 region has 16 residues. Germline V gene data show CDR1 as LNHDA and CDR2 as SQIVND (reference sequence). Trimming took 1 base from V and 2 from J; bases not matched to a gene: 6. In nucleotides, the CDR3 is TGTGCCAGTAGTATAGGAGGGACAGGATGGCAAGAGACCCAGTACTTC. Translation gives CASSIGGTGWQETQYF. The full variable domain, in which reference TRBV19 and TRBJ2-5 provide the parts outside the CDR3, is DGGITQSPKYLFRKEGQNVTLSCEQNLNHDAMYWYRQDPGQGLRLIYYSQIVNDFQKGDIAEGYSVSREKKESFPLTVTSAQKNPTAFYLCASSIGGTGWQETQYFGPGTRLLVL.

V usage is TRBV27 and J usage is TRBJ2-5; 12 positions agree with TRBD2. The DNA end favors TRBJ2-7, so the J call may be wrong. The germline V gene encodes CDR1 MNHEY and CDR2 SMNVEV (reference sequence). The CDR3 has 17 amino acids. CDR3 bases: TGTGCCAGCAGTTTACGGCCCCGACTAGCGGGAGTGTACGAGCAGTACTTC. Translated, it gives CASSLRPRLAGVYEQYF.

The chain has TRBV30 and TRBJ2-7; D is undetermined. Deletions cut 3 bases from V and 9 bases from J, with 15 bases between. There are 12 residues in the CDR3. Germline-derived CDR1 and CDR2 are GTSNPN and SVGIG (reference sequence). The CDR3 sequence is CAWRRSTFVQYF. The CDR3 DNA follows: TGTGCCTGGAGACGCAGTACGTTTGTGCAGTACTTC.

This clone appeared a single time. The chain is built from TRBV28 and TRBJ1-1; unclear D gene. Trimming pared 7 bases from V and 0 bases from J, leaving 15 bases between. The germline V gene has CDR1 MDHEN and CDR2 SYDVKM. The CDR3 contains 15 residues. The CDR3 here is CASTTLDGLNTEAFF. The CDR3 region has the DNA TGTGCCAGCACCACATTGGACGGACTGAACACTGAAGCTTTCTTT.

In its sample, this clone was seen once. This rearrangement joins TRBV9 to TRBJ2-3; TRBD2 matches 9 bases. Germline CDR1 SGDLS, CDR2 YYNGEE. The CDR3 spans 21 residues. Germline trimming cut 3 bases from V and 0 bases from J; bases unmatched to any gene: 20. This chain's CDR3 is CASSARPGTSRESLSTDTQYF. In DNA, the CDR3 is TGTGCCAGCAGCGCCCGTCCCGGGACTAGCAGGGAAAGCCTTAGCACAGATACGCAGTATTTT.

In the case of this clone: Distinct nucleotide sequences in the sample also encode this CDR3. The chain employs TRBV7-9 and TRBJ1-1; the D is unclear. CDR1 and CDR2 (germline): SEHNR, FQNEAQ (reference sequence). The CDR3 length is 14 residues. Trimming cost V 1 base and J 0 bases, with 6 bases left between them. The CDR3 bases are TGTGCCAGCAGCTTAGGGGGAGTGAACACTGAAGCTTTCTTT. Amino acids: CASSLGGVNTEAFF.

The gene calls are TRBV30 and TRBJ1-5, with D tentatively TRBD1 (6 bases). The CDR3 runs 19 residues. The V end was cut by 1 base, the J end by 2 bases, with 24 bases between. CDR1 GTSNPN and CDR2 SVGIG come from the germline V gene (reference sequence). CDR3 in amino acids: CAWSAYGRFTGKGNQPQHF. The CDR3 coding sequence is TGTGCCTGGAGTGCCTACGGACGATTTACAGGGAAGGGCAATCAGCCCCAGCATTTT.

The CDR3 is CAWTVGSYEQYF. The CDR3 DNA reads as TGTGCCTGGACAGTGGGGTCCTACGAGCAGTACTTC. This chain joins TRBV30 and TRBJ2-7; D gene uncertain. Looked up from germline, CDR1 is GTSNPN and CDR2 is SVGIG (reference sequence). Trimming shortened V by 4 bases and J by 1 base, and 8 bases separated the two germline ends. This CDR3 has 12 residues.

The sample holds one count of this clone. This CDR3 is CASRDQEQKAFF. The DNA for the CDR3 is TGTGCCAGCAGGGACCAGGAACAGAAAGCTTTCTTT. The chain is built from TRBV6-1 and TRBJ1-1; D not resolved. The CDR3 runs 12 residues. Trimming took off 6 bases at V and 9 bases at J, with 14 bases between the two ends. The germline V gene has CDR1 MNHNS and CDR2 SASEGT.

This chain joins TRBV28 and TRBJ2-7; 8 nucleotides agree with TRBD1. There are 15 residues in the CDR3. V lost 5 bases to trimming and J lost 5 bases; unmatched junction nucleotides: 11. Germline loops: CDR1 MDHEN, CDR2 SYDVKM. CDR3 DNA sequence: TGTGCCAGCAGTCCCTCGGACAGGGATCCCCACGAGCAGTACTTC. The encoded protein is CASSPSDRDPHEQYF.

The chain recombines TRBV11-2 with TRBJ1-2; no clear D. V lost 2 bases, J lost 3 bases, and 7 bases lay in between. Germline V gene sequence: CDR1 SGHAT, CDR2 FQNNGV. This CDR3 is built from 13 residues. CDR3: CASSLTAYYGYTF. CDR3 in DNA: TGTGCCAGCAGCTTAACAGCCTACTATGGCTACACCTTC.

The chain combines TRBV30 with TRBJ1-2, with D tentatively TRBD1 (5 bases). The CDR3 covers 13 residues. CDR1 and CDR2 from the germline V gene are GTSNPN and SVGIG (reference sequence). V was trimmed by 3 bases and J by 6 bases, leaving 14 bases between them. DNA of the CDR3: TGTGCCTGGAGCGTAACGGGGGTAGATGGCTACACCTTC. Translated, it gives CAWSVTGVDGYTF.

The V gene is TRBV25-1, the J gene TRBJ2-5; possible D gene TRBD2, 6 bases. The germline V gene has CDR1 MGHDK and CDR2 SYGVNS. This CDR3 comprises 15 residues. The V end lost 6 bases, the J end lost 5 bases, and 19 bases lay between the germline ends. CDR3 loop: CASSDGTQRVETQYF. CDR3 in DNA: TGTGCCAGCAGCGACGGGACTCAACGAGTGGAGACCCAGTACTTC. Full variable domain (remainder filled in from reference TRBV25-1 and TRBJ2-5): EADIYQTPRYLVIGTGKKITLECSQTMGHDKMYWYQQDPGMELHLIHYSYGVNSTEKGDLSSESTVSRIRTEHFPLTLESARPSHTSQYLCASSDGTQRVETQYFGPGTRLLVL.

The chain joins TRBV11-1 to TRBJ2-7; perhaps TRBD1 as D (6 bases). The CDR3 is made up of 14 amino acids. Germline V CDR1 and CDR2: SGHAT, FQDESV (reference sequence). Trimming shortened V by 4 bases and J by 2 bases, and 12 bases separated the two germline ends. For the CDR3, the DNA is TGTGCCAGCAGCTATTCAACAGGGACCTACGAGCAGTACTTC. This encodes CASSYSTGTYEQYF.

This sequence joins TRBV5-4 and TRBJ2-1; TRBD2 aligns across 8 bases. The CDR3 has 14 residues. Germline lookup yields CDR1 SGHNT and CDR2 YYREEE (reference sequence). V lost 2 bases, J lost 7 bases, and 5 bases stayed unmatched. The CDR3 DNA follows: TGTGCCAGCAGCTTAGGACTAGCTGAAAATGAGCAGTTCTTC. Translated, it gives CASSLGLAENEQFF.

This sequence joins TRBV9 and TRBJ2-2, with a possible D match to TRBD2 (6 bases). Germline V gives CDR1 SGDLS, CDR2 YYNGEE. This CDR3 comprises 18 residues. Deletions cut 4 bases from V and 0 bases from J, with 19 bases between. In DNA, the CDR3 is TGTGCCAGCAGCCCCTACGGGACTGTTGTTGCGAACACCGGGGAGCTGTTTTTT. Translation gives CASSPYGTVVANTGELFF.